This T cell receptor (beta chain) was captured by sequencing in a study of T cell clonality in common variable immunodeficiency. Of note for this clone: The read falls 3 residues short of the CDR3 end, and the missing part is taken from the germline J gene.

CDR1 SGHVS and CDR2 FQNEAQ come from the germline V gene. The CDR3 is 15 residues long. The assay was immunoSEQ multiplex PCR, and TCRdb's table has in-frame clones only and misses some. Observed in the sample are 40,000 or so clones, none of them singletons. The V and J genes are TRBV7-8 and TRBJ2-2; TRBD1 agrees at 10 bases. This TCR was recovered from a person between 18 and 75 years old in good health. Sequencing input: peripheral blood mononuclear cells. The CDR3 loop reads CASSLSGTGVEKLFF. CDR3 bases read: TGTGCCAGCAGCCTCTCCGGGACAGGGGTCGAAAAG.